This passage covers 32 T cell receptor beta chains from one sample sequenced in a study of blood T cell repertoires in COVID-19. Only in-frame clones appear in the TCRdb table, and some are missing; sequencing was by immunoSEQ multiplex PCR. The top ten clones hold about 15% of a sample with around 220,000 clones, around 88% of them seen once. Material: PBMCs or T cells enriched from blood (not recorded which). Receptor source: a woman in her forties or fifties with acute COVID-19.

This clone was found a few times. This chain links TRBV29-1 with TRBJ1-1; perhaps TRBD1 as D (6 bases). This CDR3 spans 13 amino acids. CDR1 is SQVTM and CDR2 is ANQGSEA in the germline V gene. The V gene lost 4 bases and the J gene lost 0 bases, with 9 bases spanning the gap. As DNA, the CDR3 is TGCAGCGTTGCGGACAGTATGAACACTGAAGCTTTCTTT. Residues: CSVADSMNTEAFF.

The chain is built from TRBV7-9 and TRBJ1-6; 7 nucleotides agree with TRBD1. The CDR3 is made up of 13 amino acids. J gave up 14 bases and V 2 bases, and 6 bases lay outside the gene matches. CDR1 is SEHNR and CDR2 is FQNEAQ in the germline V gene (reference sequence). The CDR3 nucleotides read TGTGCCAGCAGCTTATCGAGGGGGCGAGCCCTCCACTTT. Translation gives CASSLSRGRALHF.

The CDR3 sequence: CASSLRQLAGGRSTDTQYF. The CDR3 DNA sequence: TGTGCCAGCAGCTTACGTCAATTAGCGGGAGGTAGGAGCACAGATACGCAGTATTTT. The chain carries TRBV7-2 and TRBJ2-3; 10 bases align to TRBD2. Germline V gene lookup returns CDR1 SGHTA and CDR2 FQGNSA. This CDR3 is 19 amino acids long. The V segment lost 2 bases and the J segment 0 bases; nucleotides outside the gene matches: 11. The variable domain in full, completed from reference TRBV7-2 and TRBJ2-3, reads GAGVSQSPSNKVTEKGKDVELRCDPISGHTALYWYRQSLGQGLEFLIYFQGNSAPDKSGLPSDRFSAERTGGSVSTLTIQRTQQEDSAVYLCASSLRQLAGGRSTDTQYFGPGTRLTVL.

V usage is TRBV12-3 or TRBV12-4 and J usage is TRBJ2-3, with D possibly being TRBD1 (5 bases). The CDR3 has 13 residues. V was cut by 6 bases and J by 6 bases, with 13 bases left in between. CDR3 in DNA: TGTGCCAGCAGGCAAAGACAGTGGGATACGCAGTATTTT. Translation gives CASRQRQWDTQYF.

The chain employs TRBV7-9 and TRBJ2-1; 7 positions match TRBD1. V gave up 0 bases and J gave up 2 bases; unmatched junction bases: 1. Germline loops: CDR1 SEHNR, CDR2 FQNEAQ (reference sequence). The CDR3 sequence is 15 residues long. This CDR3 reads CASSLAQGAYNEQFF. In nucleotides, the CDR3 is TGTGCCAGCAGCTTAGCGCAGGGGGCCTACAATGAGCAGTTCTTC.

The chain has TRBV28 and TRBJ2-4; D may be TRBD2 (6 bases). V lost 2 bases and J lost 5, with 10 bases in between. The CDR3 runs to 14 residues. The V gene's germline CDR1 is MDHEN and CDR2 SYDVKM. The CDR3 protein is CASSLPGGQNIQYF. In DNA form, the CDR3 reads TGTGCCAGCAGTTTACCCGGAGGGCAAAACATTCAGTACTTC.

The chain combines TRBV7-3 with TRBJ2-3, with D tentatively TRBD1 (7 bases). Germline CDR1 is SGHTA and CDR2 is FQGTGA. The V end lost 5 bases, the J end lost 6 bases, and 21 bases lay between the germline ends. This CDR3 is built from 16 residues. In DNA, the CDR3 is TGTGCCAGCAGCCCTAATCCAGGAGGGGGCCGGGATACGCAGTATTTT. Translated, it gives CASSPNPGGGRDTQYF.

The genes are TRBV6-2 or TRBV6-3 and TRBJ2-7; 9 bases line up with TRBD2. Germline CDR1 is MNHEY and CDR2 is SVGEGT. This CDR3 spans 18 amino acids. Trimming at V came to 5 bases and at J to 0 bases, leaving 14 bases not matched to a gene. CDR3 protein: CASSTSWGSGGNSYEQYF. CDR3 bases: TGTGCCAGCAGTACCTCCTGGGGTAGCGGGGGAAACTCCTACGAGCAGTACTTC.

This clone appeared a few times. The CDR3 loop reads CASSLDNQETQYF. The CDR3 nucleotides are TGCGCCAGCAGCTTGGACAACCAAGAGACCCAGTACTTC. The V call is TRBV5-1, the J call TRBJ2-5, with D hard to call. CDR1 is SGHRS, CDR2 YFSETQ, per germline. The CDR3 is 13 amino acids. The ends were cut back, 0 bases at V and 0 bases at J, with 3 bases in the middle.

This chain's CDR3 is CASSLNRGTEAFF. The CDR3 DNA reads TGTGCCAGCAGTTTAAACAGGGGCACTGAAGCTTTCTTT. The V call is TRBV28, the J call TRBJ1-1; 7 positions match TRBD1. The V gene end was trimmed by 2 bases and the J gene end by 4 bases; junction bases not matched to a gene: 1. The germline gives CDR1 MDHEN, CDR2 SYDVKM. The CDR3 is 13 amino acids. Variable domain in full (rest from reference TRBV28 and TRBJ1-1): DVKVTQSSRYLVKRTGEKVFLECVQDMDHENMFWYRQDPGLGLRLIYFSYDVKMKEKGDIPEGYSVSREKKERFSLILESASTNQTSMYLCASSLNRGTEAFFGQGTRLTVV.

This chain links TRBV19 with TRBJ2-3, with a weak D call TRBD2 (6 bases). This CDR3 region has 12 residues. CDR1 LNHDA and CDR2 SQIVND come from the germline V gene (reference sequence). The V and J ends lost 5 bases and 6 bases respectively, with 9 bases between them. The CDR3 here is CASSLEGDTQYF. The CDR3 bases are TGTGCCAGTAGTTTGGAGGGCGATACGCAGTATTTT.

The chain carries TRBV7-9 and TRBJ2-5; 7 bases agree with TRBD1. Germline V gene sequence: CDR1 SEHNR, CDR2 FQNEAQ (reference sequence). The J segment lost 5 bases and the V segment lost 0 bases, leaving 12 bases of the junction unmatched. The length of the CDR3 is 17 residues. CDR3 sequence reads: CASSLAYSGTARETQYF. The DNA for the CDR3 is TGTGCCAGCAGCTTAGCTTATTCCGGGACAGCTAGGGAGACCCAGTACTTC.

This clone came up many times. The V call is TRBV3-1 (or the pseudogene TRBV3-2), the J call TRBJ1-4; D is uncertain. This CDR3 has 15 residues. CDR1 is LGHDT and CDR2 is YNNKEL in the germline V gene (reference sequence). V was trimmed by 0 bases and J by 3 bases, leaving 8 bases between them. This chain's CDR3 is CASSQEPGSNEKLFF. In nucleotides, the CDR3 is TGTGCCAGCAGCCAAGAACCGGGGTCTAATGAAAAACTGTTTTTT.

The chain recombines TRBV28 with TRBJ2-7, with D possibly TRBD2 on 5 matching bases. V was pared by 5 bases and J by 2 bases, with 7 bases between. CDR1 is MDHEN, CDR2 SYDVKM, per germline. There are 12 residues in the CDR3. CDR3 region: CASSASPYEQYF. The DNA for the CDR3 is TGTGCCAGCAGTGCTAGCCCCTACGAGCAGTACTTC. Filled out from reference TRBV28 and TRBJ2-7, the complete variable domain reads DVKVTQSSRYLVKRTGEKVFLECVQDMDHENMFWYRQDPGLGLRLIYFSYDVKMKEKGDIPEGYSVSREKKERFSLILESASTNQTSMYLCASSASPYEQYFGPGTRLTVT.

As DNA, the CDR3 is TGTGCCAGCAGCACCGAGGGCGAAGTTTACACCGGGGAGCTGTTTTTT. Translated: CASSTEGEVYTGELFF. The V gene is TRBV21-1, the J gene TRBJ2-2; no DNA check was done on the table's D call, TRBD2. TRBV21-1 is a pseudogene locus. The CDR3 consists of 16 residues.

This rearrangement joins TRBV5-6 to TRBJ2-7; no clear D. The CDR3 length is 19 residues. V dropped 0 bases and J dropped 4 bases, with 26 bases sitting between them. Germline lookup yields CDR1 SGHDT and CDR2 YYEEEE. As DNA, the CDR3 is TGTGCCAGCAGCTTGGCCAAGTCACAGCTTACCCATTACTTTTACGAGCAGTACTTC. It translates to CASSLAKSQLTHYFYEQYF.

The rearrangement links TRBV29-1 to TRBJ2-7; a possible D gene is TRBD2 (6 bases). The CDR3 covers 15 residues. CDR1 and CDR2 from the germline V gene are SQVTM and ANQGSEA. The V and J ends lost 2 bases and 4 bases respectively, with 18 bases between them. The CDR3 sequence is CSVESVGGRIYEQYF. CDR3 coding DNA: TGCAGCGTTGAATCTGTGGGGGGAAGGATTTACGAGCAGTACTTC.

In its sample, this clone was seen once. J is TRBJ2-3 and V is TRBV5-1, with 12 bases fitting TRBD2. Germline-derived CDR1 and CDR2 are SGHRS and YFSETQ. The CDR3 totals 18 residues. V shed 4 bases, J shed 1 base, and the junction held 10 bases outside the gene matches. The CDR3 DNA reads as TGCGCCAGCAGCCGGGGGGGCGGACTAGCGGGGCGCACAGATACGCAGTATTTT. It is translated as CASSRGGGLAGRTDTQYF.

The chain joins TRBV27 to TRBJ2-3; D may be TRBD1 (6 bases). V gave up 5 bases and J gave up 6 bases, with 12 bases separating them. The CDR3 extends over 13 amino acids. The germline V gene encodes CDR1 MNHEY and CDR2 SMNVEV (reference sequence). The CDR3 DNA reads TGTGCCAGCAGTCCACAGGGTCGGGATACGCAGTATTTT. It specifies CASSPQGRDTQYF.

This chain joins TRBV6-5 and TRBJ2-7, with 10 bases that match TRBD2. The CDR3 loop spans 16 amino acids. The trim removed 0 bases at V and 0 bases at J, leaving 2 bases unmatched. Germline CDR1 reads MNHEY; CDR2 reads SVGAGI. CDR3 nucleotide sequence: TGTGCCAGCAGTTACTCAGCGGGAGGGTACTCCTACGAGCAGTACTTC. This encodes CASSYSAGGYSYEQYF.

V usage is TRBV28 and J usage is TRBJ1-5; 11 bases line up with TRBD1. The CDR3 has 16 amino acids. CDR1 is MDHEN, CDR2 SYDVKM, per germline. The V segment lost 4 bases and the J segment 3 bases; nucleotides outside the gene matches: 5. The CDR3 here is CASSSWGQGDNQPQHF. In DNA, the CDR3 is TGTGCCAGCAGTTCGTGGGGACAGGGGGACAATCAGCCCCAGCATTTT.

The chain is built from TRBV2 and TRBJ1-3, with 9 bases lining up with TRBD1. The trim removed 5 bases at V and 0 bases at J, leaving 5 bases unmatched. Germline CDR1 is SNHLY and CDR2 is FYNNEI. The length of the CDR3 is 16 residues. CDR3 bases: TGTGCCAGCAGTCTACAGGGGGCGGACTCTGGAAACACCATATATTTT. Translating it yields CASSLQGADSGNTIYF.

This sequence joins TRBV19 and TRBJ1-2; 7 nucleotides match TRBD1. Looked up from germline, CDR1 is LNHDA and CDR2 is SQIVND (reference sequence). V gave up 9 bases and J gave up 0 bases; unmatched junction bases: 10. The CDR3 covers 15 residues. The CDR3 is CASTDRAKANYGYTF. The CDR3 bases are TGTGCCAGCACTGACAGGGCTAAAGCTAACTATGGCTACACCTTC.

The chain combines TRBV13 with TRBJ2-4, with D possibly being TRBD2 (7 bases). Per the germline V gene, CDR1 is PRHDT and CDR2 is FYEKMQ (reference sequence). CDR3 length: 16 amino acids. V lost 5 bases to trimming and J lost 3 bases, with 17 bases between them. The CDR3 loop is CASSAEGGAGKNIQYF. CDR3 DNA sequence: TGTGCCAGCAGCGCAGAGGGGGGGGCGGGCAAAAACATTCAGTACTTC. Together with reference TRBV13 and TRBJ2-4, the CDR3 gives the full variable domain: AAGVIQSPRHLIKEKRETATLKCYPIPRHDTVYWYQQGPGQDPQFLISFYEKMQSDKGSIPDRFSAQQFSDYHSELNMSSLELGDSALYFCASSAEGGAGKNIQYFGAGTRLSVL.

The chain uses TRBV6-5 and TRBJ2-7; 12 bases match TRBD2. Trimming removed 8 bases from V and 5 bases from J; junction bases left unmatched: 10. Per the germline V gene, CDR1 is MNHEY and CDR2 is SVGAGI. The CDR3 consists of 15 residues. This CDR3 is CASSGPTSGRNEQYF. The CDR3 DNA reads TGTGCCAGCTCAGGTCCTACTAGCGGGAGGAACGAGCAGTACTTC.

This chain links TRBV7-3 with TRBJ2-1; no clear D gene. Germline V gives CDR1 SGHTA, CDR2 FQGTGA. This CDR3 has 18 amino acids. V lost 4 bases and J lost 4, with 23 bases in between. The CDR3: CASSSLYGVETEYNEQFF. CDR3 sequence (DNA): TGTGCCAGCAGCTCCCTTTATGGAGTTGAGACTGAGTACAATGAGCAGTTCTTC.

V gene TRBV9 combines with J gene TRBJ1-3, with D possibly TRBD1 on 6 matching bases. From germline, CDR1 is SGDLS and CDR2 YYNGEE. The CDR3 is 14 residues long. Trimming stripped 0 bases from V and 4 bases from J, with 8 bases between. CDR3 sequence: CASSVGGPGNTIYF. CDR3 bases: TGTGCCAGCAGCGTAGGGGGGCCCGGAAACACCATATATTTT. The variable domain in full, with the rest retrieved from reference TRBV9 and TRBJ1-3, is DSGVTQTPKHLITATGQRVTLRCSPRSGDLSVYWYQQSLDQGLQFLIQYYNGEERAKGNILERFSAQQFPDLHSELNLSSLELGDSALYFCASSVGGPGNTIYFGEGSWLTVV.

The J gene is TRBJ1-6, the V gene TRBV28; D might be TRBD1 (5 bases). V lost 10 bases, J lost 8 bases, and 27 bases lay in between. Germline CDR1 MDHEN, CDR2 SYDVKM. The CDR3 spans 17 residues. CDR3 sequence: CATIPGGGPASDSPLHF. In nucleotides, the CDR3 is TGTGCCACTATCCCTGGGGGAGGACCAGCCTCAGATTCACCCCTCCACTTT.

As to this clone: One junction end disagrees with the germline gene, perhaps due to a read error. The chain is built from TRBV7-7 and TRBJ2-2; 12 nucleotides line up with TRBD2. The CDR3 is 16 amino acids. Germline loops: CDR1 SSHAT, CDR2 FNYEAQ (reference sequence). CDR3 protein: CASSLRLAGATGELFF. CDR3 sequence (DNA): TGTGCTAGCAGCTTACGACTAGCGGGAGCCACCGGGGAGCTGTTTTTT.

This rearrangement joins TRBV28 to TRBJ1-4; 8 nucleotides line up with TRBD1. The germline V gene encodes CDR1 MDHEN and CDR2 SYDVKM. After removal of 4 bases from V and 2 bases from J, the junction contained 12 bases not matched to a gene. The CDR3 is 18 residues long. This chain's CDR3 is CASSSLTGVKRTNEKLFF. The CDR3, as DNA: TGTGCCAGCAGTTCATTGACAGGGGTCAAAAGGACTAATGAAAAACTGTTTTTT.

This clone was seen just once. It is unclear where the CDR3 begins or ends on the DNA, so no DNA is shown, and the CDR3 is as TCRdb lists it. V is TRBV5-1 and J is TRBJ2-1; TRBD2 reflects the table's D call only, with no check against the DNA. Including both end residues, the CDR3 is 16 amino acids long. Germline V gene data show CDR1 as SGHRS and CDR2 as YFSETQ. The chain's CDR3 is CASSFGEGVSLGEQFF.

This sequence joins TRBV18 and TRBJ2-3, with 12 bases identical to TRBD2. This CDR3 comprises 17 residues. Germline V gene sequence: CDR1 KGHSH, CDR2 LQKENI. The V segment lost 3 bases and the J segment 2 bases; nucleotides outside the gene matches: 6. The CDR3: CASSPILAGGNTDTQYF. The CDR3 region has the DNA TGTGCCAGCTCACCCATACTAGCGGGAGGCAACACAGATACGCAGTATTTT.